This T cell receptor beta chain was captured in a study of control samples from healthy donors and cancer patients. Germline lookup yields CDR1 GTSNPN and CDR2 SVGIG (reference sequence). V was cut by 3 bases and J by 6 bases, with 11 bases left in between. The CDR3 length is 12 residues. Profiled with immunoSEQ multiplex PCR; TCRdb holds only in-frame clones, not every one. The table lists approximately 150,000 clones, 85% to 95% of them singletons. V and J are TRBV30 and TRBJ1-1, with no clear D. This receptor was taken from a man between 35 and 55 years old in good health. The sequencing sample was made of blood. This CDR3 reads CAWRAVGPEAFF. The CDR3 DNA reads TGTGCCTGGAGGGCAGTTGGACCTGAAGCTTTCTTT.